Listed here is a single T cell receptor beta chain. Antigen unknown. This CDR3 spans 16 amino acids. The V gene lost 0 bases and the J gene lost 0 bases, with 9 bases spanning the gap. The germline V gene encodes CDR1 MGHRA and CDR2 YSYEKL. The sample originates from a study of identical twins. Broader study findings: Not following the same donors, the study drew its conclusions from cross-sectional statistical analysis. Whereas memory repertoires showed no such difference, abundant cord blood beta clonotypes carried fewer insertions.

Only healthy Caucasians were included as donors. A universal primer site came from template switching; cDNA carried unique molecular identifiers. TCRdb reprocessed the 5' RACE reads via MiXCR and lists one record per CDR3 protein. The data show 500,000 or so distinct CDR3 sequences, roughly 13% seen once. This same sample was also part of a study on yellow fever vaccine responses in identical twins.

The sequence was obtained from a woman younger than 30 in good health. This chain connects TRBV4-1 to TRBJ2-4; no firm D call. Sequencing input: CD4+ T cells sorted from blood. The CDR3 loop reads CASSQELTIAKNIQYF. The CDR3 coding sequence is TGCGCCAGCAGCCAAGAGTTAACTATAGCCAAAAACATTCAGTACTTC.